Listed below are T cell receptor beta chains from one sample, sequenced in a study of T cell changes during pregnancy in multiple sclerosis. The repertoire was sequenced with immunoSEQ multiplex PCR; TCRdb's copy has only in-frame clones and lacks some. Of tens of thousands of clones in the sample, 90% to 95% are singletons; the top ten hold about 2%. The specimen was peripheral blood, collected in the third trimester of pregnancy. These receptors came from a female donor in good health, enrolled as a control in a pregnancy study. Each CDR3 is given with its conserved first and last residue. D genes are given only for firm matches. The size field is filled for only some rows; it gives once, few, many or a size class.

J gene: TRBJ1-2; D gene: -; clone size: -; CDR3 length: 17; V gene: TRBV25-1; CDR3 DNA: TGTGCCAGCAGTGAATCCCTCCGGGACAAGTCTAACTATGGCTACACCTTC; CDR3 protein: CASSESLRDKSNYGYTF
J gene: TRBJ2-1; D gene: -; clone size: -; CDR3 length: 15; V gene: TRBV5-1; CDR3 DNA: TGCGCCAGCAGCTTGAACAGGGCCTACTACAATGAGCAGTTCTTC; CDR3 protein: CASSLNRAYYNEQFF
J gene: TRBJ1-2; D gene: TRBD1; clone size: -; CDR3 length: 16; V gene: TRBV7-8; CDR3 DNA: TGTGCCAGCAGCTCGCGGATTCGACAGGGAAATAGTGGCTACACCTTC; CDR3 protein: CASSSRIRQGNSGYTF
J gene: TRBJ2-7; D gene: TRBD2; clone size: -; CDR3 length: 12; V gene: TRBV2; CDR3 DNA: TGTGCCAGTTGGCGGGAGTACGACGAGCAGTACTTC; CDR3 protein: CASWREYDEQYF
J gene: TRBJ1-6; D gene: -; clone size: few; CDR3 length: 15; V gene: TRBV7-8; CDR3 DNA: TGTGCCAGCAGCTTAGGGCAGGGAGGTTATTCACCCCTCCACTTT; CDR3 protein: CASSLGQGGYSPLHF
J gene: TRBJ1-2; D gene: TRBD1; clone size: -; CDR3 length: 15; V gene: TRBV10-1; CDR3 DNA: TGCGCCAGCAGTGCGGACAGGGGAAGCTCCTATGGCTACACCTTC; CDR3 protein: CASSADRGSSYGYTF
J gene: TRBJ1-5; D gene: -; clone size: few; CDR3 length: 13; V gene: TRBV6-1; CDR3 DNA: TGTGCCAGCAGGGGGGGGATCAATCAGCCCCAGCATTTT; CDR3 protein: CASRGGINQPQHF
J gene: TRBJ1-1; D gene: -; clone size: few; CDR3 length: 14; V gene: TRBV12-5; CDR3 DNA: TGTGCTAGTGGCCTGGGCCGGTCGAACACTGAAGCTTTCTTT; CDR3 protein: CASGLGRSNTEAFF
J gene: TRBJ2-3; D gene: TRBD2; clone size: -; CDR3 length: 16; V gene: TRBV9; CDR3 DNA: TGTGCCAGCAGCGTAGACGGTAGCGGGGGGACAGATACGCAGTATTTT; CDR3 protein: CASSVDGSGGTDTQYF
J gene: TRBJ1-5; D gene: -; clone size: -; CDR3 length: 16; V gene: TRBV7-8; CDR3 DNA: TGTGCCAGCAGCACCCACAGGGCGAATAGCAATCAGCCCCAGCATTTT; CDR3 protein: CASSTHRANSNQPQHF
J gene: TRBJ2-1; D gene: -; clone size: once; CDR3 length: 15; V gene: TRBV11-3; CDR3 DNA: TGTGCCAGCAGCTCAGGACAGAGCTCCTACAATGAGCAGTTCTTC; CDR3 protein: CASSSGQSSYNEQFF
J gene: TRBJ2-1; D gene: TRBD2; clone size: -; CDR3 length: 18; V gene: TRBV7-9; CDR3 DNA: TGTGCCAGCAGCCCTCCCGGGACTAGCGGGAGGAACTACAATGAGCAGTTCTTC; CDR3 protein: CASSPPGTSGRNYNEQFF
J gene: TRBJ2-1; D gene: -; clone size: -; CDR3 length: 13; V gene: TRBV19; CDR3 DNA: TGTGCCAGTAAATTGCAGGGCCCCAATGAGCAGTTCTTC; CDR3 protein: CASKLQGPNEQFF
J gene: TRBJ2-7; D gene: -; clone size: few; CDR3 length: 15; V gene: TRBV11-3; CDR3 DNA: TGTGCCAGCAGCTTAGGAGGGGCAGGGGTCTACGAGCAGTACTTC; CDR3 protein: CASSLGGAGVYEQYF
J gene: TRBJ2-2; D gene: TRBD1; clone size: -; CDR3 length: 14; V gene: TRBV30; CDR3 DNA: TGTGCCTGGGAACCGACAGGGGTCGCCGGGGAGCTGTTTTTT; CDR3 protein: CAWEPTGVAGELFF
J gene: TRBJ2-1; D gene: TRBD1; clone size: -; CDR3 length: 14; V gene: TRBV29-1; CDR3 DNA: TGCAGCGGGACCCCGGGACAGGGGTACAATGAGCAGTTCTTC; CDR3 protein: CSGTPGQGYNEQFF
J gene: TRBJ1-2; D gene: -; clone size: few; CDR3 length: 13; V gene: TRBV6-1; CDR3 DNA: TGTGCCAGCAGGACAGGTTTTAACTATGGCTACACCTTC; CDR3 protein: CASRTGFNYGYTF
J gene: TRBJ2-7; D gene: TRBD1; clone size: -; CDR3 length: 16; V gene: TRBV11-1; CDR3 DNA: TGTGCCAGCAGCTATTCGACGGACAGGGGGCGCGACGAGCAGTACTTC; CDR3 protein: CASSYSTDRGRDEQYF
J gene: TRBJ1-2; D gene: -; clone size: -; CDR3 length: 16; V gene: TRBV7-2; CDR3 DNA: TGTGCCAGCAGCTTAGTAGTATGGGGCAGGGCCAGGGGCTACACCTTC; CDR3 protein: CASSLVVWGRARGYTF
J gene: TRBJ1-2; D gene: -; clone size: -; CDR3 length: 14; V gene: TRBV6-5; CDR3 DNA: TGTGCCAGCAGTTACCAGGGCACTAACTATGGCTACACCTTC; CDR3 protein: CASSYQGTNYGYTF
J gene: TRBJ2-7; D gene: -; clone size: once; CDR3 length: 14; V gene: TRBV4-2; CDR3 DNA: TGTGCCAGCAGCCGCAGGACTCCTCCCTACGAGCAGTACTTC; CDR3 protein: CASSRRTPPYEQYF
J gene: TRBJ2-5; D gene: -; clone size: -; CDR3 length: 15; V gene: TRBV5-1; CDR3 DNA: TGCGCCAGCAGCTTGATCGACAGGGCGGGAAAGACCCAGTACTTC; CDR3 protein: CASSLIDRAGKTQYF
J gene: TRBJ2-3; D gene: -; clone size: -; CDR3 length: 14; V gene: TRBV4-1; CDR3 DNA: TGCGCCAGCAGCCAAGTAGTAGGCACAGATACGCAGTATTTT; CDR3 protein: CASSQVVGTDTQYF
J gene: TRBJ2-7; D gene: TRBD1; clone size: -; CDR3 length: 14; V gene: TRBV5-6; CDR3 DNA: TGTGCCAGCAGTTGGGGACAGGTAACCTACGAGCAGTACTTC; CDR3 protein: CASSWGQVTYEQYF
J gene: TRBJ2-2; D gene: TRBD1; clone size: -; CDR3 length: 16; V gene: TRBV7-9; CDR3 DNA: TGTGCCAGCAGCTTGGCTACAGGGGTCCGACCCGGGGAGCTGTTTTTT; CDR3 protein: CASSLATGVRPGELFF
J gene: TRBJ2-7; D gene: -; clone size: -; CDR3 length: 13; V gene: TRBV5-1; CDR3 DNA: TGCGCCAGCAGCCGGGACACCTCCTACGAGCAGTACTTC; CDR3 protein: CASSRDTSYEQYF
J gene: TRBJ1-1; D gene: TRBD1; clone size: -; CDR3 length: 14; V gene: TRBV9; CDR3 DNA: TGTGCCAGCAGCTCACTCGGGACAGCCCCTGAAGCTTTCTTT; CDR3 protein: CASSSLGTAPEAFF
J gene: TRBJ1-3; D gene: -; clone size: -; CDR3 length: 13; V gene: TRBV19; CDR3 DNA: TGTGCCAGTAGTATAGCCCTAGACAGGAGCCGTGCGTGG; CDR3 protein: CASSIALDRSRAW
J gene: TRBJ1-1; D gene: -; clone size: few; CDR3 length: 14; V gene: TRBV4-2; CDR3 DNA: TGTGCCAGCAGCCAAGAGACAGGGAACACTGAAGCTTTCTTT; CDR3 protein: CASSQETGNTEAFF
J gene: TRBJ1-2; D gene: -; clone size: -; CDR3 length: 12; V gene: TRBV6-6; CDR3 DNA: TGTGCCAGCAGTGGGACTTACATAGAATACACCTTC; CDR3 protein: CASSGTYIEYTF
J gene: TRBJ2-7; D gene: TRBD1; clone size: -; CDR3 length: 13; V gene: TRBV28; CDR3 DNA: TGTGCCAGCAGGGGACAGGGGTCTCACGAGCAGTACTTC; CDR3 protein: CASRGQGSHEQYF
J gene: TRBJ2-2; D gene: -; clone size: -; CDR3 length: 18; V gene: TRBV19; CDR3 DNA: TGTGCCAGTAGTATTAGCCCTCCCCACCCGATGAGGCCCGGGGAGCTGTTTTTT; CDR3 protein: CASSISPPHPMRPGELFF
J gene: TRBJ1-5; D gene: TRBD1; clone size: -; CDR3 length: 15; V gene: TRBV2; CDR3 DNA: TGTGCCAGCAGTCAAGGACAGGGGAGCAATCAGCCCCAGCATTTT; CDR3 protein: CASSQGQGSNQPQHF